This is a list of T cell receptor beta chains from one sample in a study of graft-versus-host responses after intestinal transplantation. Repertoires were generated with immunoSEQ multiplex PCR, while TCRdb's copy carries only in-frame clones and drops some. This table has around 20,000 clones, roughly 87% appearing once. The sequencing here drew on PBMCs, taken roughly 64 days after intestinal transplantation. These receptors were obtained from a human patient who received an intestinal transplant, so some T cells may come from the graft donor. CDR3s include the opening cysteine and the closing phenylalanine or tryptophan. D genes are given only for firm matches. The size of a clone is reported for some rows only, either as once, few or many, or as a class for expanded clones.

CDR3 protein	CDR3 DNA	V gene	J gene	clone size	D gene
CASGTDGTYNSPLHF	TGTGCCAGCGGCACGGACGGCACTTATAATTCACCCCTCCACTTT	TRBV6-5	TRBJ1-6	-	-
CASSSSGYEQYF	TGTGCCAGCAGTTCCTCCGGCTACGAGCAGTACTTC	TRBV27	TRBJ2-7	-	-
CASSLPVSGGRDTIYF	TGTGCCAGCAGCTTACCGGTTTCAGGGGGCCGGGACACCATATATTTT	TRBV9	TRBJ1-3	-	TRBD1
CASSLGGNSNEQFF	TGTGCCAGCAGCTTAGGGGGGAACTCCAATGAGCAGTTCTTC	TRBV11-2	TRBJ2-1	-	-
CASSHFTGNTIYF	TGTGCCAGCAGCCACTTCACTGGAAACACCATATATTTT	TRBV7-6	TRBJ1-3	-	-
CASSVDGRHTEAFF	TGTGCCAGCAGCGTAGATGGGAGGCACACTGAAGCTTTCTTT	TRBV9	TRBJ1-1	-	-
CAWSVGAYEQYF	TGTGCCTGGAGTGTCGGTGCCTACGAGCAGTACTTC	TRBV30	TRBJ2-7	-	-
CASSLKGGPEQFF	TGTGCCAGCAGTTTAAAAGGGGGCCCTGAGCAGTTCTTC	TRBV27	TRBJ2-1	-	TRBD1
CASSYSSLAGYEQYF	TGTGCCAGCAGTTACTCGTCACTAGCGGGCTACGAGCAGTACTTC	TRBV6-6	TRBJ2-7	few	TRBD2
CASSIGGGTEAFF	TGTGCCAGTAGTATAGGGGGAGGCACTGAAGCTTTCTTT	TRBV19	TRBJ1-1	-	-
CASSLSGAGKAFF	TGTGCCAGCAGTTTATCAGGGGCCGGGAAAGCTTTCTTT	TRBV27	TRBJ1-1	-	-
CASSVRQVGGNQPQHF	TGTGCCAGCAGCGTGAGACAGGTTGGGGGCAATCAGCCCCAGCATTTT	TRBV9	TRBJ1-5	-	-
CASSPGNEQFF	TGTGCCAGCTCACCAGGAAATGAGCAGTTCTTC	TRBV18	TRBJ2-1	-	-
CATSRDLATYGYTF	TGTGCCACCAGCAGAGATCTGGCGACCTATGGCTACACCTTC	TRBV15	TRBJ1-2	-	-
CASSPKVGGGSGAYEQCF	-	TRBV21-1	TRBJ2-7	-	-
CSVAPGWRTEAFF	TGCAGCGTAGCTCCAGGGTGGAGAACTGAAGCTTTCTTT	TRBV29-1	TRBJ1-1	-	-
CASSTLNYGYTF	TGTGCCAGTAGTACCTTGAACTATGGCTACACCTTC	TRBV19	TRBJ1-2	-	-
CASSWAGTALYEQYF	TGTGCCAGCAGTTGGGCCGGGACAGCACTCTACGAGCAGTACTTC	TRBV27	TRBJ2-7	-	TRBD1
CASSSGQLKGDYNSPLHF	TGTGCCAGCAGCTCGGGACAGCTAAAAGGGGACTATAATTCACCCCTCCACTTT	TRBV11-3	TRBJ1-6	-	TRBD1
CASSPLAGNLRTDTQYF	TGTGCCAGCTCACCACTAGCGGGGAATCTTAGGACAGATACGCAGTATTTT	TRBV18	TRBJ2-3	-	TRBD2
CASSLYPRLVGSYEQYF	TGTGCCAGCAGTTTATATCCCCGACTAGTCGGCTCCTACGAGCAGTACTTC	TRBV27	TRBJ2-7	-	-
CASSFYSGGFSYNEQFF	TGTGCCAGCAGCTTCTATTCCGGGGGATTCTCCTACAATGAGCAGTTCTTC	TRBV7-9	TRBJ2-1	-	-
CASSSGGRAYEQYF	TGTGCCAGCAGTAGCGGGGGGCGTGCCTACGAGCAGTACTTC	TRBV27	TRBJ2-7	-	TRBD2
CASSGPERGVSPYTDTQYF	TGCGCCAGCAGTGGACCTGAGCGGGGGGTATCTCCGTACACAGATACGCAGTATTTT	TRBV10-2	TRBJ2-3	-	TRBD2
CASSFEGRVNTEAFF	TGTGCCAGCAGCTTTGAGGGCAGGGTGAACACTGAAGCTTTCTTT	TRBV11-2	TRBJ1-1	-	-
CASSPGLAGGPVGNEQFF	TGTGCCAGTAGTCCCGGACTAGCGGGGGGGCCGGTTGGCAATGAGCAGTTCTTC	TRBV19	TRBJ2-1	-	TRBD2
CASVLPGPVDGYTF	TGTGCCAGCGTCCTACCAGGACCCGTCGATGGCTACACCTTC	TRBV25-1	TRBJ1-2	-	-
CAWSVPGQVWDEKLFF	TGTGCCTGGAGTGTCCCGGGACAGGTTTGGGATGAAAAACTGTTTTTT	TRBV30	TRBJ1-4	-	TRBD1
CASSSRGGQPQHF	TGTGCCAGCAGCTCACGGGGTGGGCAGCCCCAGCATTTT	TRBV25-1	TRBJ1-5	-	-
CASSVGSGQGSGANVLTF	TGTGCCAGCAGCGTAGGTTCGGGACAGGGCTCTGGGGCCAACGTCCTGACTTTC	TRBV9	TRBJ2-6	-	TRBD1
CASSPLSTDTQYF	TGTGCCAGCTCACCACTAAGCACAGATACGCAGTATTTT	TRBV18	TRBJ2-3	-	-
CASSPAGGLDTQYF	TGTGCCAGTAGTCCAGCGGGGGGGTTGGATACGCAGTATTTT	TRBV19	TRBJ2-3	-	TRBD2
CASSQSTGSSYEQYF	TGTGCCAGCAGCCAGTCGACAGGGAGCTCCTACGAGCAGTACTTC	TRBV7-9	TRBJ2-7	-	TRBD1
CSVTGGQDTDTQYF	TGCAGCGTTACAGGTGGACAGGACACAGATACGCAGTATTTT	TRBV29-1	TRBJ2-3	once	TRBD1
CAWSVHGGGNQPQHF	TGTGCCTGGAGTGTACACGGGGGCGGCAATCAGCCCCAGCATTTT	TRBV30	TRBJ1-5	-	-
CASTVVGEQFF	TGTGCCAGTACTGTTGTCGGAGAGCAGTTCTTC	TRBV19	TRBJ2-1	-	-
CASSVYQVTDLNTEAFF	TGTGCCAGCAGCGTATATCAGGTCACTGATTTGAACACTGAAGCTTTCTTT	TRBV9	TRBJ1-1	-	-
CASSQDTGRYNSPLHF	TGCGCCAGCAGCCAAGATACGGGGAGATATAATTCACCCCTCCACTTT	TRBV4-1	TRBJ1-6	-	-
CASSHGGDYNSPLHF	TGTGCCAGCTCCCATGGGGGTGACTATAATTCACCCCTCCACTTT	TRBV6-1	TRBJ1-6	few	-
CASRHLGQDSGNTIYF	TGTGCCAGCAGACATCTGGGGCAGGACTCTGGAAACACCATATATTTT	TRBV7-9	TRBJ1-3	few	-
CATASRVQLEGSPLHF	TGTGCCACCGCTTCCAGGGTGCAACTGGAGGGGTCACCCCTCCACTTT	TRBV15	TRBJ1-6	-	-
CASSVQAATNEKLFF	TGTGCCAGCAGTGTACAAGCTGCAACTAATGAAAAACTGTTTTTT	TRBV6-4	TRBJ1-4	once	-
CASSEGVGRSSYEQYF	TGTGCCAGCAGCGAGGGGGTTGGGAGGAGCTCCTACGAGCAGTACTTC	TRBV9	TRBJ2-7	-	-
CSVDWGSSGELLF	TGCAGCGTTGACTGGGGGTCCTCCGGGGAGCTGCTTTTT	TRBV29-1	TRBJ2-2	once	-
CASSLARGGPLKQFF	TGTGCCAGCAGCTTAGCCCGGGGGGGCCCGTTGAAACAGTTCTTC	TRBV11-2	TRBJ2-1	once	TRBD2
CASGSTRAGRYEQYF	TGTGCTAGTGGTTCAACAAGGGCAGGGCGCTACGAGCAGTACTTC	TRBV12-5	TRBJ2-7	-	-